These T cell receptor beta chains were read from a single sample in a study of identical twins' blood T cells. TCRdb recomputed calls from the 5' RACE reads with MiXCR, one row per CDR3 protein. Counted here are 300,000 to 450,000 distinct CDR3 sequences, 28% occurring once; the ten biggest clones make up 6.1%. Specimen: PBMCs. These receptors were obtained from a woman between 18 and 50 years old in good health. The CDR3 runs from the conserved cysteine through the conserved F or W.

V gene: TRBV29-1
J gene: TRBJ1-2
CDR3 protein: CSVERTGSGYTF

V gene: TRBV5-8
J gene: TRBJ2-2
CDR3 protein: CASSLWETGGELFF

V gene: TRBV3-1
J gene: TRBJ1-2
CDR3 protein: CASSQVGGGDLHTF

V gene: TRBV5-1
J gene: TRBJ1-1
CDR3 protein: CASSLDRDVFTEAFF

V gene: TRBV12-3/TRBV12-4
J gene: TRBJ1-1
CDR3 protein: CASSSPGEVEAFF

V gene: TRBV6-2/TRBV6-3
J gene: TRBJ1-6
CDR3 protein: CASSFSFRPLHF

V gene: TRBV12-3/TRBV12-4
J gene: TRBJ1-2
CDR3 protein: CASKKQGMHGYTF

V gene: TRBV6-2/TRBV6-3
J gene: TRBJ2-1
CDR3 protein: CASILAGEQFF

V gene: TRBV5-1
J gene: TRBJ1-1
CDR3 protein: CASSLQGDGTEAFF

V gene: TRBV7-2
J gene: TRBJ2-1
CDR3 protein: CASSFGIPYPEQFF

V gene: TRBV6-1
J gene: TRBJ2-1
CDR3 protein: CASSERSRGDEQFF

V gene: TRBV6-1
J gene: TRBJ2-5
CDR3 protein: CASRTGKPQETQYF

V gene: TRBV6-2/TRBV6-3
J gene: TRBJ2-7
CDR3 protein: CASRFSGTSNEQYF

V gene: TRBV20-1
J gene: TRBJ1-2
CDR3 protein: CSASIGTGVSYGYTF

V gene: TRBV15
J gene: TRBJ1-5
CDR3 protein: CATSRDREGGQPQHF

V gene: TRBV4-3
J gene: TRBJ1-2
CDR3 protein: CASSEDWPGYGYTF

V gene: TRBV7-9
J gene: TRBJ2-3
CDR3 protein: CASNLAVWGTDTQYF

V gene: TRBV6-5
J gene: TRBJ1-2
CDR3 protein: CASSPRVTTGYTF

V gene: TRBV20-1
J gene: TRBJ1-4
CDR3 protein: CSARVQGALKLFF

V gene: TRBV18
J gene: TRBJ1-6
CDR3 protein: CASSPLVTGDYNSPLHF

V gene: TRBV20-1
J gene: TRBJ2-3
CDR3 protein: CSARRGTGFADTQYF

V gene: TRBV7-9
J gene: TRBJ1-1
CDR3 protein: CASSLVLFWDAEAFF

V gene: TRBV12-3/TRBV12-4
J gene: TRBJ2-3
CDR3 protein: CASSLSVGPQEYF

V gene: TRBV28
J gene: TRBJ2-7
CDR3 protein: CASNDNKFYEQYF

V gene: TRBV4-2
J gene: TRBJ1-3
CDR3 protein: CASSQDPGGNTIYF

V gene: TRBV6-6
J gene: TRBJ1-1
CDR3 protein: CASSYSRRNTEAFF

V gene: TRBV5-6
J gene: TRBJ2-3
CDR3 protein: CASSPWGTDTQYF

V gene: TRBV3-1
J gene: TRBJ1-3
CDR3 protein: CASSQERAFSGNTIYF

V gene: TRBV11-2
J gene: TRBJ1-1
CDR3 protein: CASTPFTEAFF

V gene: TRBV5-1
J gene: TRBJ1-1
CDR3 protein: CASIFRGLNTEAFF

V gene: TRBV27
J gene: TRBJ2-1
CDR3 protein: CASSLISGGPNEQFF

V gene: TRBV13
J gene: TRBJ1-1
CDR3 protein: CAGSSRQARQTEAFF

V gene: TRBV6-5
J gene: TRBJ2-1
CDR3 protein: CASRLAVTYNEQFF

V gene: TRBV20-1
J gene: TRBJ1-1
CDR3 protein: CSARVLGRTYTEAFF

V gene: TRBV5-1
J gene: TRBJ2-2
CDR3 protein: CASSLIGLPGNTGELFF

V gene: TRBV19
J gene: TRBJ2-5
CDR3 protein: CASSRTFGETQYF

V gene: TRBV20-1
J gene: TRBJ2-5
CDR3 protein: CSATGGQTQYF

V gene: TRBV19
J gene: TRBJ1-5
CDR3 protein: CASTRQGRNQPQHF

V gene: TRBV29-1
J gene: TRBJ1-4
CDR3 protein: CSVGDGATNEKLFF

V gene: TRBV12-5
J gene: TRBJ1-1
CDR3 protein: CAGALGNTEAFF

V gene: TRBV11-3
J gene: TRBJ2-1
CDR3 protein: CASSLGTRFNEQFF

V gene: TRBV29-1
J gene: TRBJ2-7
CDR3 protein: CSVEGGHSSEQYF

V gene: TRBV11-1
J gene: TRBJ2-2
CDR3 protein: CASSLGLAGGLNTGEQFF

V gene: TRBV29-1
J gene: TRBJ1-2
CDR3 protein: CSVAGANGYTF

V gene: TRBV6-2/TRBV6-3
J gene: TRBJ2-5
CDR3 protein: CASSYGVTYQETQYF

V gene: TRBV2
J gene: TRBJ2-2
CDR3 protein: CASTFFGELFF

V gene: TRBV18
J gene: TRBJ1-3
CDR3 protein: CASSPSGAPGNTIYF